This is a list of T cell receptor beta chains from one sample in a study of T cells in Graves' hyperthyroidism and ophthalmopathy. TCRdb re-called the multiplex PCR reads through MiXCR, storing one row per CDR3 protein. This sample has 500,000 or so distinct CDR3 sequences; roughly 18% occur once, and the top ten carry roughly 15%. Sequencing input: blood. The receptors derive from a woman in her late teens or twenties with Graves' ophthalmopathy. CDR3s include the opening cysteine and the closing phenylalanine or tryptophan. The D gene is left open where the match is weak. For some rows the clone size is stated as once, few or many, or as a class when expanded; others skip it.

J,D,V,size,CDR3,DNA
TRBJ2-7,TRBD2,TRBV6-1,many,CASRLTSGSIYEQYF,TGTGCCAGCAGACTCACTAGCGGGAGCATCTACGAGCAGTACTTC
TRBJ1-4,-,TRBV2,few,CASSEGISTNEKLFF,TGTGCCAGCAGTGAGGGGATCAGTACTAATGAAAAACTGTTTTTT
TRBJ1-2,-,TRBV7-9,-,CASVITGQYGYTF,TGTGCCAGCGTGATTACGGGCCAATATGGCTACACCTTC
TRBJ2-7,-,TRBV20-1,-,CSAPGSIYEQYF,TGCAGTGCGCCGGGTTCGATCTACGAGCAGTACTTC
TRBJ1-6,TRBD1,TRBV15,many,CATSRESGTGNSPLHF,TGTGCCACCAGCAGAGAATCCGGGACAGGGAACTCACCCCTCCACTTT
TRBJ2-7,TRBD1,TRBV28,few,CASSSMTGFEQYF,TGTGCCAGCAGTTCGATGACAGGGTTCGAGCAGTACTTC
TRBJ1-2,-,TRBV7-9,-,CASSLVGVLANYGYTF,TGTGCCAGCAGCTTAGTAGGGGTTTTAGCTAACTATGGCTACACCTTC
TRBJ2-4,-,TRBV20-1,-,CSARDPASNIQYF,TGCAGTGCTAGAGATCCAGCATCAAACATTCAGTACTTC
TRBJ1-5,-,TRBV20-1,-,CSVPIRNNQPQHF,TGCAGTGTCCCCATACGGAACAATCAGCCCCAGCATTTT
TRBJ2-2,TRBD2,TRBV5-1,many,CASSYLTSGRTNTGELFF,TGCGCCAGCAGCTACCTAACTAGCGGGAGAACTAACACCGGGGAGCTGTTTTTT
TRBJ1-2,-,TRBV3-1,many,CASSQDWGVPNYGYTF,TGTGCCAGCAGCCAAGATTGGGGGGTTCCTAACTATGGCTACACCTTC
TRBJ2-1,-,TRBV6-2/TRBV6-3,-,CASGRGTLYNEQFF,TGTGCCAGCGGTCGCGGGACCTTATACAATGAGCAGTTCTTC
TRBJ1-1,-,TRBV30,many,CAWSSGTNTEAFF,TGTGCCTGGAGTTCTGGGACAAACACTGAAGCTTTCTTT
TRBJ1-1,-,TRBV28,many,CASSTDMNTEAFF,TGTGCCAGCAGCACCGACATGAACACTGAAGCTTTCTTT
TRBJ2-3,-,TRBV9,-,CASSVSARGDTQYF,TGTGCCAGCAGCGTTTCAGCACGGGGGGATACGCAGTATTTT
TRBJ2-7,TRBD2,TRBV5-1,many,CASSGGDSADFYEQYF,TGCGCCAGCAGCGGGGGGGACTCGGCGGACTTCTACGAGCAGTACTTC
TRBJ2-1,-,TRBV7-2,many,CASSLEAHNEQFF,TGTGCCAGCAGCTTAGAGGCCCACAATGAGCAGTTCTTC
TRBJ1-1,TRBD1,TRBV28,many,CASSGGRGRAFF,TGTGCCAGCAGTGGCGGGAGGGGGCGGGCTTTCTTT
TRBJ2-5,-,TRBV27,few,CADEGPQETQYF,TGTGCCGACGAAGGACCACAAGAGACCCAGTACTTC
TRBJ2-7,-,TRBV27,many,CASSLSVAGITYEQYF,TGTGCCAGCAGTTTATCGGTGGCAGGTATTACCTACGAGCAGTACTTC
TRBJ2-5,TRBD2,TRBV20-1,many,CSASTGTSGAQETQYF,TGCAGTGCAAGTACCGGGACTAGCGGGGCACAAGAGACCCAGTACTTC
TRBJ2-3,-,TRBV9,-,CASSVASGFTDTQYF,TGTGCCAGCAGCGTAGCAAGCGGGTTCACAGATACGCAGTATTTT
TRBJ1-1,-,TRBV5-8,few,CASSFLRQAGNTEAFF,TGTGCCAGCAGCTTCCTCAGACAGGCTGGGAACACTGAAGCTTTCTTT
TRBJ2-1,TRBD2,TRBV15,-,CATSRDLVRLAGERGTSYNEQFF,TGTGCCACCAGCAGAGATTTGGTTCGGCTAGCGGGAGAGAGGGGGACCTCCTACAATGAGCAGTTCTTC
TRBJ2-3,-,TRBV10-3,-,CAISESGRLDTDTQYF,TGTGCCATCAGTGAGTCGGGCAGGTTGGACACAGATACGCAGTATTTT
TRBJ2-7,-,TRBV5-1,-,CASSTFGANYEQYF,TGCGCCAGCAGTACCTTCGGGGCCAACTACGAGCAGTACTTC
TRBJ1-2,-,TRBV9,-,CASSVGEGYTF,TGTGCCAGCAGCGTCGGGGAGGGCTACACCTTC
TRBJ2-3,-,TRBV7-9,many,CASSLAAASNVDTQYF,TGTGCCAGCAGCTTAGCGGCGGCTAGCAATGTGGATACGCAGTATTTT
TRBJ1-1,TRBD1,TRBV28,many,CASSFLTGTGGGTEAFF,TGTGCCAGCAGTTTCCTTACCGGGACAGGGGGCGGGACTGAAGCTTTCTTT
TRBJ2-1,-,TRBV7-2,many,CASSFYGASYNEQFF,TGTGCCAGCAGCTTCTACGGAGCCTCCTACAATGAGCAGTTCTTC
TRBJ2-2,TRBD2,TRBV12-3/TRBV12-4,many,CASTKSAGANTGELFF,TGTGCCAGCACTAAATCAGCGGGGGCGAACACCGGGGAGCTGTTTTTT
TRBJ2-3,TRBD2,TRBV6-5,-,CASSYSGGSLSDTQYF,TGTGCCAGCAGTTACTCTGGCGGGAGTCTCTCAGATACGCAGTATTTT
TRBJ2-7,-,TRBV9,-,CASSVGGSRTYEQYF,TGTGCCAGCAGCGTAGGGGGAAGTAGAACCTACGAGCAGTACTTC
TRBJ2-7,-,TRBV27,many,CASSWIGTSSSYEQYF,TGTGCCAGCAGTTGGATCGGGACTTCGAGCTCCTACGAGCAGTACTTC
TRBJ1-5,-,TRBV6-4,-,CASSETRTGTTIGDQPQHF,TGTGCCAGCAGTGAGACGAGGACTGGGACCACGATAGGTGATCAGCCCCAGCATTTT
TRBJ2-7,TRBD1,TRBV25-1,few,CASAGQGSYEQYF,TGTGCCAGCGCTGGACAGGGGTCCTACGAGCAGTACTTC
TRBJ2-5,TRBD2,TRBV5-6,few,CASSTGTSGGWETQYF,TGTGCCAGCAGCACCGGGACTAGCGGGGGGTGGGAGACCCAGTACTTC
TRBJ1-3,-,TRBV7-9,-,CASSVDSSGNTIYF,TGTGCCAGCAGCGTGGACAGTTCTGGAAACACCATATATTTT
TRBJ2-3,-,TRBV7-3,-,CASSLIGRAAQYF,TGTGCCAGCAGCTTAATAGGCAGAGCCGCGCAGTATTTT
TRBJ2-3,-,TRBV5-4,few,CASSLQDGNTDTQYF,TGTGCCAGCAGCTTGCAGGACGGGAACACAGATACGCAGTATTTT
TRBJ1-6,-,TRBV6-1,few,CASSEGPEVNSPLHF,TGTGCCAGCAGTGAGGGGCCGGAGGTGAATTCACCCCTCCACTTT
TRBJ2-2,-,TRBV12-3/TRBV12-4,many,CASSPSAANTGELFF,TGTGCCAGCAGTCCAAGTGCAGCGAACACCGGGGAGCTGTTTTTT
TRBJ1-2,-,TRBV6-1,-,CASSELAGGQGSYGYTF,TGTGCCAGCAGTGAACTAGCGGGGGGGCAGGGAAGCTATGGCTACACCTTC
TRBJ2-3,-,TRBV30,many,CAWSVGEGSTDTQYF,TGTGCCTGGAGTGTAGGTGAAGGCAGCACAGATACGCAGTATTTT
TRBJ1-1,TRBD1,TRBV30,many,CAWSRGTAGFMLAFF,TGTGCCTGGAGTCGAGGGACAGCAGGTTTCATGTTGGCTTTCTTT
TRBJ2-7,TRBD1,TRBV12-3/TRBV12-4,few,CASSCPPGQLSVLSYEQYF,TGTGCCAGCAGTTGTCCTCCGGGACAGTTATCCGTTCTGTCCTACGAGCAGTACTTC
TRBJ1-2,-,TRBV2,many,CASSEAQGYDGYTF,TGTGCCAGCAGTGAAGCCCAGGGCTACGATGGCTACACCTTC
TRBJ1-1,-,TRBV20-1,many,CSARAAGVYTEAFF,TGCAGTGCTAGGGCAGCGGGGGTATACACTGAAGCTTTCTTT